This T cell receptor beta chain comes out of a study of CD8 T cells in ankylosing spondylitis. Study-level points and caveats: In peripheral blood, disease-linked CD8+ clones occurred at relatively low frequencies.

This clonotype was recorded many times. Its antigen is currently unknown. One entry per CDR3 protein results from TCRdb running MiXCR on the 5' RACE reads. The repertoire includes about 30,000 distinct CDR3 sequences, 5% to 5.5% of them detected once, and roughly 1.8% sits in the top ten. The CDR3 runs to 14 residues. Looked up from germline, CDR1 is SGDLS and CDR2 is YYNGEE. V lost 3 bases to trimming and J lost 2 bases, with 11 bases between them. The sequenced sample was blood, either unsorted or a sorted T cell fraction (not recorded which). This rearrangement joins TRBV9 to TRBJ2-5; a possible D gene is TRBD1 (5 bases). This sequence was found in a female donor with ankylosing spondylitis or in good health (not recorded which). The CDR3 loop reads CASSGERQQETQYF. DNA of the CDR3: TGTGCCAGCAGCGGCGAACGACAGCAAGAGACCCAGTACTTC.